This TCR beta chain appears in the sequencing data of a study of blood T cell repertoires in COVID-19. The germline CDR1 and CDR2 sequences are SGHVS and FNYEAQ. This CDR3 has 16 residues. Trimming cost V 1 base and J 4 bases, with 14 bases left between them. The assay was immunoSEQ multiplex PCR, and TCRdb's table has in-frame clones only and misses some. Here the sample spans more than 250,000 clones, around 86% being singletons. The chain links TRBV7-6 to TRBJ1-3; D uncertain. Sequencing was performed on peripheral blood. The sequence derives from a man aged 45-65 years with active or convalescent COVID-19. The CDR3 coding sequence is TGTGCCAGCAGCTTAGTTGGGGTACCGGGGGGAAACACCATATATTTT. Translating gives CASSLVGVPGGNTIYF.